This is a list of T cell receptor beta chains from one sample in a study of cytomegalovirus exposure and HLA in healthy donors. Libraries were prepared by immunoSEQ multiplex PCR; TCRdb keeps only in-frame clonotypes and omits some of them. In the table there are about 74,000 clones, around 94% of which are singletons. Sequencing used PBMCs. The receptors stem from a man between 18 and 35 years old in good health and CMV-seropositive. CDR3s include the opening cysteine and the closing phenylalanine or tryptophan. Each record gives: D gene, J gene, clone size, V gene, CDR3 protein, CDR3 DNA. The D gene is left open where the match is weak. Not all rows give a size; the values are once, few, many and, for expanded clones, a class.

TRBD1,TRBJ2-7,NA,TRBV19,CASSAPGQGSDEQYF,TGTGCCAGTAGTGCCCCGGGACAGGGATCAGACGAGCAGTACTTC
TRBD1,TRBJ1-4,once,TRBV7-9,CASSPNRGLGANEKLFF,TGTGCCAGCAGCCCCAACAGGGGGCTTGGGGCTAATGAAAAACTGTTTTTT
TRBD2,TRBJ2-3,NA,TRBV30,CAWKEGGSSADTQYF,TGTGCCTGGAAAGAGGGCGGGAGCTCCGCAGATACGCAGTATTTT
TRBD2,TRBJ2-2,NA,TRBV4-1,CASSQEILAGGKTGELFF,TGCGCCAGCAGCCAGGAAATACTAGCGGGAGGAAAGACCGGGGAGCTGTTTTTT
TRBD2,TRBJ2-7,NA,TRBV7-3,CASSFSGTSIYEQYF,TGTGCCAGCAGCTTTTCCGGGACTAGTATCTACGAGCAGTACTTC
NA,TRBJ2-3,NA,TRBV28,CASSLGGGAGTDTQYF,TGTGCCAGCAGTTTAGGAGGGGGCGCCGGCACAGATACGCAGTATTTT
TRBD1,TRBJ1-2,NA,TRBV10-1,CAATGRGTGYTF,TGCGCAGCGACCGGCAGGGGGACTGGCTACACCTTC
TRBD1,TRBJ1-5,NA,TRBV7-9,CASAAPGTDLRAQHF,TGTGCCTCAGCAGCACCCGGGACAGACCTACGGGCCCAGCATTTT
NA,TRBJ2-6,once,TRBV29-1,CSVDVGGSGANVLTF,TGCAGCGTCGACGTAGGAGGTTCCGGGGCCAACGTCCTGACTTTC
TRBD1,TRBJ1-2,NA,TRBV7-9,CASSLGQGQGKDGYTF,TGTGCCAGCAGCTTAGGCCAGGGACAGGGTAAAGATGGCTACACCTTC
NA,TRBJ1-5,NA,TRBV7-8,CASSPRDIGNNQPQHF,TGTGCCAGCAGCCCTAGGGACATTGGAAATAATCAGCCCCAGCATTTT
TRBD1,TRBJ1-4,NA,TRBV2,CASREQGAGKLFF,TGTGCCAGCAGGGAACAGGGGGCGGGAAAACTGTTTTTT
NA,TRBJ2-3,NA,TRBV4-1,CASSQDSQGPTDTQYF,TGCGCCAGCAGCCAAGATAGTCAGGGCCCCACAGATACGCAGTATTTT
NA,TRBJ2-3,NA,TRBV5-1,CASSLGVARVTDTQYF,TGCGCCAGCAGCTTGGGAGTGGCCAGGGTAACAGATACGCAGTATTTT
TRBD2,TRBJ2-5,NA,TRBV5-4,CASSNGLAGVETQYF,TGTGCCAGCAGCAACGGACTAGCGGGAGTAGAGACCCAGTACTTC
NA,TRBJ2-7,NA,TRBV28,CASSNLDWTSEQYF,TGTGCCAGCAGTAATCTAGATTGGACATCCGAGCAGTACTTC
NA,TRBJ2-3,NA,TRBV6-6,CASSYSAGRGTDTQYF,TGTGCCAGCAGTTACTCGGCAGGCAGGGGCACAGATACGCAGTATTTT
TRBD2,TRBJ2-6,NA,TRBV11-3,CASSFRLAGGPGSGANVLTF,TGTGCCAGCAGCTTCCGGCTAGCGGGAGGGCCAGGCTCTGGGGCCAACGTCCTGACTTTC
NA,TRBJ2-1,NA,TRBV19,CASRYYNEQFF,TGTGCCAGTAGGTACTACAATGAGCAGTTCTTC
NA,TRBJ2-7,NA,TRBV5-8,CASRFKGGRLYEQYF,TGTGCCAGCAGATTTAAAGGAGGGAGGTTATACGAGCAGTACTTC
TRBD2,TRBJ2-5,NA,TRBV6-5,CASSSLAGGPGETQYF,TGTGCCAGCAGTTCTCTAGCGGGAGGGCCGGGAGAGACCCAGTACTTC
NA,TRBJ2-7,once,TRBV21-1,CASSKTGFPYEQYF,TGTGCCAGCAGCAAGACGGGATTCCCATACGAGCAGTACTTC
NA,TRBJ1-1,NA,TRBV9,CASSLEEGSEAFF,TGTGCCAGCAGCCTAGAGGAGGGGTCTGAAGCTTTCTTT
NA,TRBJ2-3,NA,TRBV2,CASSDSTSTDTQYF,TGTGCCAGCAGTGACTCCACTAGCACAGATACGCAGTATTTT
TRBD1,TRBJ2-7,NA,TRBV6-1,CASSEAAGDRDYEQYF,TGTGCCAGCAGTGAAGCGGCCGGGGACAGAGACTACGAGCAGTACTTC
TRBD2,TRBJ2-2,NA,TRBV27,CASRSEGRGLAGPNTGELFF,TGTGCCAGCAGATCCGAAGGGAGAGGACTAGCGGGACCGAACACCGGGGAGCTGTTTTTT
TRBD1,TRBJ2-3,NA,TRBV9,CASSVEKDRSTDTQYF,TGTGCCAGCAGCGTAGAGAAGGACAGGAGCACAGATACGCAGTATTTT
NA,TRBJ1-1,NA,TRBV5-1,CASILDNQAFF,TGCGCCAGCATCCTGGACAACCAAGCTTTCTTT
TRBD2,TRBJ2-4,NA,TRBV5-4,CASSSGTSGSVNIQYF,TGTGCCAGCAGCTCTGGGACTAGCGGGAGCGTAAACATTCAGTACTTC
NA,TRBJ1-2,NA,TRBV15,CATSGAGYGYTF,TGTGCCACAAGCGGGGCAGGTTATGGCTACACCTTC
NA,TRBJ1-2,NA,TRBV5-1,CASSLEQGGYTF,TGCGCCAGCAGCTTGGAACAGGGAGGCTACACCTTC
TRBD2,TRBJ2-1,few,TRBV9,CASSPGGLAGSNEQFF,TGTGCCAGCAGCCCAGGAGGGCTAGCGGGGTCCAATGAGCAGTTCTTC
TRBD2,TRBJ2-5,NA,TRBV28,CASSLAGTSVAGTQYF,TGTGCCAGCAGTTTAGCCGGGACTAGCGTCGCTGGGACCCAGTACTTC
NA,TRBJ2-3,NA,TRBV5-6,CASSPQWGERSTDTQYF,TGTGCCAGCAGCCCGCAATGGGGGGAGAGGAGCACAGATACGCAGTATTTT
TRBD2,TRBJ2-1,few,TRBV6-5,CASSWGLAGVGEQFF,TGTGCCAGCAGTTGGGGACTAGCGGGAGTTGGTGAGCAGTTCTTC
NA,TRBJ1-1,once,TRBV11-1,CASSSKTARGRTEAFF,TGTGCCAGCAGCTCAAAAACAGCCCGAGGGCGAACTGAAGCTTTCTTT
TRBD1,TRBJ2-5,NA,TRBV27,CASSARQGVMETQYF,TGTGCCAGCAGTGCCCGTCAGGGGGTGATGGAGACCCAGTACTTC
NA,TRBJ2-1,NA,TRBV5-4,CASSRDSRNYNEQFF,TGTGCCAGCAGCCGAGACTCAAGAAACTACAATGAGCAGTTCTTC
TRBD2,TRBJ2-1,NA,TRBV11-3,CASRPLAGFGNEQFF,TGTGCCAGCAGGCCCCTAGCGGGCTTCGGGAATGAGCAGTTCTTC